The T cell receptor beta chain under discussion was sequenced for a study of CD8 T cells in Susac syndrome. CDR3 length: 13 amino acids. Trimming stripped 5 bases from V and 4 bases from J, with 9 bases between. Germline CDR1 SNHLY, CDR2 FYNNEI. RNA, at about 0.45 to 1 ug, was reverse transcribed with random hexamers. Amplification of TCR beta CDR3 by immunoSEQ multiplex PCR spanned 54 Vbeta and 13 Jbeta. One entry per CDR3 protein, called by TCRdb with MiXCR from the immunoSEQ multiplex PCR reads. Found here are approximately 80,000 distinct CDR3 sequences, roughly 90% of them singletons; the top ten hold 0.5% to 0.65%. Relapsing-remitting disease, either stable or active, was present in the multiple sclerosis controls, who were treatment-naive patients. Both CD4+ and CD8+ T cells were negatively isolated, and TEMRA cells underwent FACS enrichment.

The chain links TRBV2 to TRBJ2-1, with D perhaps assigned TRBD1 or TRBD2 (5 bases each). The sample comprised CD8+ T cells from PBMCs. The source is a human donor with multiple sclerosis. CDR3 nucleotide sequence: TGTGCCAGCAGTTCCAGGGAGTACAATGAGCAGTTCTTC. This codes for CASSSREYNEQFF. Complete variable domain (other parts from reference TRBV2 and TRBJ2-1): EPEVTQTPSHQVTQMGQEVILRCVPISNHLYFYWYRQILGQKVEFLVSFYNNEISEKSEIFDDQFSVERPDGSNFTLKIRSTKLEDSAMYFCASSSREYNEQFFGPGTRLTVL.